The sequence of this T cell receptor (beta chain) was determined in a study of cytomegalovirus exposure and HLA in healthy donors. This CDR3 spans 14 amino acids. From germline, CDR1 is MNHEY and CDR2 SVGAGI. V lost 10 bases and J lost 3, with 16 bases in between. Primers included in the PCR were 60 Vbeta and 13 Jbeta primers. Clones were sequenced by immunoSEQ multiplex PCR, and TCRdb holds only the in-frame ones, with some missing. This repertoire comprises some 72,000 clones; its ten largest clones make up over 4.5%. What was sequenced was PBMCs. The TCR was taken from a man aged 40-49 years in good health and CMV-seronegative. The gene calls are TRBV6-5 and TRBJ1-3; D is unclear. The CDR3 coding sequence is TGTGCCACGCAAAGCAGTGGAGATGGAAACACCATATATTTT. It translates to CATQSSGDGNTIYF.